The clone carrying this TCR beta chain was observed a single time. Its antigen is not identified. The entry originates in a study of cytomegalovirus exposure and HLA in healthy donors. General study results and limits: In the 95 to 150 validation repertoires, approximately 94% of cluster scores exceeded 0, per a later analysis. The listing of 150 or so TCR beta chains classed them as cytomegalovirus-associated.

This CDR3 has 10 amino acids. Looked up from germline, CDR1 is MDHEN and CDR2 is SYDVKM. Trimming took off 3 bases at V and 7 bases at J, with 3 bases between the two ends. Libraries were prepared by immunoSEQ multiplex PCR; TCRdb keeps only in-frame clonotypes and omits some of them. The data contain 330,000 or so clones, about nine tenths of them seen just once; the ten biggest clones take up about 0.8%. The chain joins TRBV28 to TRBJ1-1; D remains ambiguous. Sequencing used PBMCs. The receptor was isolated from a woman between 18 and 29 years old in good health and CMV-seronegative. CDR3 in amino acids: CASSFNEAFF. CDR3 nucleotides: TGTGCCAGCAGTTTTAATGAAGCTTTCTTT.